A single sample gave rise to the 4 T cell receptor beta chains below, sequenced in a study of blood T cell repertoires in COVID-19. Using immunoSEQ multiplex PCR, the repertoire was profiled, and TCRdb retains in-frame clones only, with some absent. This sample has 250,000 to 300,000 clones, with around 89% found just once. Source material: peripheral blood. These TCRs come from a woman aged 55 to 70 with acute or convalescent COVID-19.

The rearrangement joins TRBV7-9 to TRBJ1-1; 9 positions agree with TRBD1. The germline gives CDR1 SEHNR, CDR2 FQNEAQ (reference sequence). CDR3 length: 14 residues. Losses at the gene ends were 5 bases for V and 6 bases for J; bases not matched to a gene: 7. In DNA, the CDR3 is TGTGCCAGCAGCCCGGGACAGGGAATAGCTGAAGCTTTCTTT. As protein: CASSPGQGIAEAFF.

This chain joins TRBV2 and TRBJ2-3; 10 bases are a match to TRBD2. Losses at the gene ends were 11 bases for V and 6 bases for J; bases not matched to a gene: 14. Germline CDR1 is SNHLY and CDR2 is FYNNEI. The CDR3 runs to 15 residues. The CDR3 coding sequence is TGTGCCGGAGGGGTAAGCGGGGGGGCCAGCGATACGCAGTATTTT. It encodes CAGGVSGGASDTQYF.

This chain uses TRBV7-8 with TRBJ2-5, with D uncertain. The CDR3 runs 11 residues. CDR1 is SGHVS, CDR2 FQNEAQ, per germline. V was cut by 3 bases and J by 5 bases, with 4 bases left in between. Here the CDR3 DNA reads TGTGCCAGCAGCTTCCAGGAGACCCAGTACTTC. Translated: CASSFQETQYF.

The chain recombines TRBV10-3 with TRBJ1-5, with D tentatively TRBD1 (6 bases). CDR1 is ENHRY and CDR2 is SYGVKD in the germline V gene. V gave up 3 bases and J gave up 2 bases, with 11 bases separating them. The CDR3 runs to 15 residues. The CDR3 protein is CAISETSGGNQPQHF. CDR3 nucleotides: TGTGCCATCAGTGAAACATCAGGGGGCAATCAGCCCCAGCATTTT.